This is a list of T cell receptor beta chains from one sample in a study of blood T cell repertoires in COVID-19. The protocol was immunoSEQ multiplex PCR, while the TCRdb copy is restricted to in-frame clones and leaves out a portion. The profile shows roughly 200,000 clones, about 86% of them singletons. Sequencing was performed on peripheral blood. Receptors originate from a man in his forties or fifties with active or convalescent COVID-19. The CDR3 runs from the conserved cysteine through the conserved F or W. The D gene is left open where the match is weak. Size values are once, few and many counts, or a class for expanded clones, and some rows have none.

J: TRBJ1-5; V: TRBV19; size: -; D: -; DNA: TGTGCCAGCCGCCGCGGTGACCAGCCCCAGCATTTT; CDR3: CASRRGDQPQHF
J: TRBJ1-1; V: TRBV6-2/TRBV6-3; size: -; D: -; DNA: TGTGCCAGCAGTCTCACCGCGGGGCATAACACTGAAGCTTTCTTT; CDR3: CASSLTAGHNTEAFF
J: TRBJ2-5; V: TRBV29-1; size: -; D: TRBD1; DNA: TGCAGCGTCGCTCGGGACAGTCAGGCCCAGTACTTC; CDR3: CSVARDSQAQYF
J: TRBJ1-2; V: TRBV27; size: -; D: TRBD1; DNA: TGTGCCACCGCTAAGGACAGGGGCTTTGGCTACACCTTC; CDR3: CATAKDRGFGYTF
J: TRBJ1-5; V: TRBV7-8; size: -; D: -; DNA: TGTGCCAGCAGCGTACGACAGAATCAGCCCCAGCATTTT; CDR3: CASSVRQNQPQHF
J: TRBJ1-1; V: TRBV9; size: -; D: TRBD1; DNA: TGTGCCAGCAGCGCACCCCCGTGGGGACAGGGGCCCGTTAGGGGTGAAGCTTTCTTT; CDR3: CASSAPPWGQGPVRGEAFF
J: TRBJ1-2; V: TRBV6-2/TRBV6-3; size: -; D: -; DNA: TGTGCCAGCAGCCGCCCCGGGGCTAACTATGGCTACACCTTC; CDR3: CASSRPGANYGYTF
J: TRBJ2-2; V: TRBV30; size: -; D: TRBD2; DNA: TGTGCCTGGACTAGCGGGGGGAACACCGGGGAGCTGTTTTTT; CDR3: CAWTSGGNTGELFF
J: TRBJ2-1; V: TRBV24-1; size: -; D: TRBD2; DNA: TGTGCCACCAGTGACCAACCCAGATGGGTAGCGGGTACTTACAATGAGCAGTTCTTC; CDR3: CATSDQPRWVAGTYNEQFF
J: TRBJ1-6; V: TRBV6-5; size: -; D: TRBD1; DNA: TGTGCCAGCCTGGACAGGGATAATTCACCCCTCCACTTT; CDR3: CASLDRDNSPLHF
J: TRBJ2-5; V: TRBV5-1; size: -; D: -; DNA: TGCGCCAGCAGCTCGGGTCAAGAGACTCAGTACTTC; CDR3: CASSSGQETQYF
J: TRBJ1-2; V: TRBV5-6; size: -; D: -; DNA: TGTGCCAGCAGCTTGGATAGCAGGGGCTATGGCTACACCTTC; CDR3: CASSLDSRGYGYTF
J: TRBJ1-4; V: TRBV5-1; size: -; D: TRBD1; DNA: TGCGCCAGCAGCACAGGACAGGGTTTGAGCGAAAAACTGTTTTTT; CDR3: CASSTGQGLSEKLFF
J: TRBJ1-5; V: TRBV19; size: -; D: -; DNA: TGTGCCAGTAGTATAGGCAGGGGCCATCAGCCCCAGCATTTT; CDR3: CASSIGRGHQPQHF
J: TRBJ2-7; V: TRBV3-1/TRBV3-2; size: once; D: TRBD1; DNA: TGTGCCAGCAGCCCGGACAGGGGATACGAGCAGTACTTC; CDR3: CASSPDRGYEQYF
J: TRBJ2-7; V: TRBV21-1; size: -; D: -; DNA: TGTGCCAGCAGCAAATTTGAGAGGGATAAGGACGAGCAGTACTTC; CDR3: CASSKFERDKDEQYF
J: TRBJ1-2; V: TRBV10-3; size: -; D: -; DNA: TGTGCCATCAGCCAGGGTACAGGGTTTGACTATGGCTACACCTTC; CDR3: CAISQGTGFDYGYTF
J: TRBJ1-5; V: TRBV10-3; size: once; D: -; DNA: TGTGCCATCAGTGACAGGGGTGGCAATCAGCCCCAGCATTTT; CDR3: CAISDRGGNQPQHF
J: TRBJ1-1; V: TRBV7-9; size: -; D: -; DNA: TGTGCCAGCAGCCCCGAGGGAGGCGCTTTCTTT; CDR3: CASSPEGGAFF
J: TRBJ1-1; V: TRBV19; size: -; D: -; DNA: TGTGCCAGTAGTACTCCGGGGATGACACTTGAAGCTTTCTTT; CDR3: CASSTPGMTLEAFF
J: TRBJ1-1; V: TRBV2; size: -; D: TRBD1; DNA: TGTGCCAGCGATAGACAGGGACTGAACACTGAAGCTTTCTTT; CDR3: CASDRQGLNTEAFF
J: TRBJ2-3; V: TRBV19; size: -; D: TRBD2; DNA: TGTGCCAGTAGTATTACAGGACTAGTTAGCACAGATACGCAGTATTTT; CDR3: CASSITGLVSTDTQYF
J: TRBJ1-5; V: TRBV25-1; size: -; D: TRBD1; DNA: TGTGCCAGCAGTCAAACAGGGGAGGAGCAGCCCCAGCATTTT; CDR3: CASSQTGEEQPQHF
J: TRBJ1-2; V: TRBV24-1; size: -; D: TRBD1; DNA: TGTGCCACCAGTGATTTAACAGGGGGAGGCTACACCTTC; CDR3: CATSDLTGGGYTF
J: TRBJ2-1; V: TRBV5-1; size: -; D: TRBD1; DNA: TGCGCCAGCAGCTTGGCTAGGGGGCGGAATGAGCAGTTCTTC; CDR3: CASSLARGRNEQFF
J: TRBJ1-1; V: TRBV30; size: -; D: TRBD1; DNA: TGTGCCTCGGCACCACAGGGGGCGCGGGCTTTCTTT; CDR3: CASAPQGARAFF
J: TRBJ2-7; V: TRBV6-6; size: -; D: -; DNA: TGTGCCAGCAGGGGGCCGGGCTCCTACGAGCAGTACTTC; CDR3: CASRGPGSYEQYF
J: TRBJ1-1; V: TRBV3-1/TRBV3-2; size: -; D: -; DNA: TGTGCCAGCAGCCAAGGGGCTCGGCCCGGCCTTGAAGCTTTCTTT; CDR3: CASSQGARPGLEAFF
J: TRBJ1-3; V: TRBV28; size: -; D: -; DNA: TGTGCCAGCAGTTTTGGGACTTTTCGCTCTGGAAACACCATATATTTT; CDR3: CASSFGTFRSGNTIYF
J: TRBJ1-2; V: TRBV4-3; size: -; D: TRBD1; DNA: TGCGCCAGCAGCCAAGAATCCGGGACAGCGGGCTATGGCTACACCTTC; CDR3: CASSQESGTAGYGYTF
J: TRBJ1-2; V: TRBV6-2/TRBV6-3; size: -; D: TRBD1; DNA: TGTGCCAGCAGTTACGGGACAGGGCTTGGCTACACCTTC; CDR3: CASSYGTGLGYTF
J: TRBJ1-5; V: TRBV5-6; size: -; D: -; DNA: TGTGCCAGCAGCGTCCGGTCCAGGGGCCCTAGGTACATGCCCCAGCATTTT; CDR3: CASSVRSRGPRYMPQHF
J: TRBJ2-1; V: TRBV29-1; size: -; D: TRBD2; DNA: TGCAGCGTTGTGGGGACTAGGGATAGAAATGAGCAGTTCTTC; CDR3: CSVVGTRDRNEQFF
J: TRBJ1-1; V: TRBV19; size: -; D: TRBD1; DNA: TGTGCCAGTAGCCCAACAGGGGTGGGTGAAGCTTTCTTT; CDR3: CASSPTGVGEAFF
J: TRBJ2-7; V: TRBV5-1; size: -; D: TRBD1; DNA: TGCGCCAGCAGCTCGACGACAGGGGGCTACGAGCAGTACTTC; CDR3: CASSSTTGGYEQYF
J: TRBJ1-1; V: TRBV6-5; size: once; D: -; DNA: TGTGCCAGCAGTTACGGAGGCGGACGGATGAACACTGAAGCTTTCTTT; CDR3: CASSYGGGRMNTEAFF
J: TRBJ1-1; V: TRBV18; size: -; D: -; DNA: TGTGCCAGCTCACCCTTACAACAGGTGAACACTGAAGCTTTCTTT; CDR3: CASSPLQQVNTEAFF
J: TRBJ1-1; V: TRBV19; size: -; D: -; DNA: TGTGCCAGTAGTATTGACAGTTCCGACACTGAAGCTTTCTTT; CDR3: CASSIDSSDTEAFF
J: TRBJ1-2; V: TRBV27; size: -; D: -; DNA: TGTGCCAGCAGTTTATCGGGCAGGGCCTCTGGCTACACCTTC; CDR3: CASSLSGRASGYTF
J: TRBJ2-5; V: TRBV12-5; size: -; D: -; DNA: TGTGCTAGTGGACCCTCGGGGGGCCCTAGGACCCCGGGGACCCAGTACTTC; CDR3: CASGPSGGPRTPGTQYF
J: TRBJ2-7; V: TRBV13; size: -; D: -; DNA: TGTGCCAGCAGCTTAAAACAGTACGAGCAGTACTTC; CDR3: CASSLKQYEQYF
J: TRBJ1-1; V: TRBV24-1; size: -; D: -; DNA: TGTGCCACCAGTGATTTTAGAGGAACTTTCTTT; CDR3: CATSDFRGTFF
J: TRBJ1-4; V: TRBV4-1; size: few; D: TRBD1; DNA: TGCGCCAGCAGCCATTCCGGGACAGAGATTGAAAAACTGTTTTTT; CDR3: CASSHSGTEIEKLFF
J: TRBJ1-2; V: TRBV18; size: few; D: -; DNA: TGTGCCAGCTCACCACCAGGGAGCTATGGCTACACCTTC; CDR3: CASSPPGSYGYTF
J: TRBJ2-5; V: TRBV4-1; size: -; D: TRBD1; DNA: TGCGCCAGCAGCCAAGATACCGGGACAGGGGATCGGGAGACCCAGTACTTC; CDR3: CASSQDTGTGDRETQYF
J: TRBJ1-2; V: TRBV3-1/TRBV3-2; size: few; D: -; DNA: TGTGCCAGCAGCCAAGGCGGGGAGGCGAACTATGGCTACACCTTC; CDR3: CASSQGGEANYGYTF
J: TRBJ1-5; V: TRBV30; size: -; D: -; DNA: TGTGCCTGGAGTGTAGGGCGGGCGGGCGGCAATCAGCCCCAGCATTTT; CDR3: CAWSVGRAGGNQPQHF
J: TRBJ1-6; V: TRBV5-8; size: -; D: -; DNA: TGTGCCAGCAGCTTGGACGGGAATAATTCACCCCTCCACTTT; CDR3: CASSLDGNNSPLHF
J: TRBJ2-1; V: TRBV24-1; size: -; D: TRBD2; DNA: TGTGCCACCAGTGATGAGACTAGCGGTTACAATGAGCAGTTCTTC; CDR3: CATSDETSGYNEQFF
J: TRBJ2-6; V: TRBV15; size: few; D: -; DNA: TGTGCCACCAGCGCCCTCGTAGGCGGGTCAAAGGGGACAAACTCTGGGGCCAACGTCCTGACTTTC; CDR3: CATSALVGGSKGTNSGANVLTF
J: TRBJ1-2; V: TRBV11-2; size: -; D: -; DNA: TGTGCCAGCAGCTTAGTACAGGGTTATGGCTACACCTTC; CDR3: CASSLVQGYGYTF
J: TRBJ2-2; V: TRBV6-2/TRBV6-3; size: once; D: TRBD1; DNA: TGTGCCAGCAGTTACGCCAGTCAGGACAGGGGTTATATTCGGGGGACCGGGGAGCTGTTTTTT; CDR3: CASSYASQDRGYIRGTGELFF
J: TRBJ1-3; V: TRBV18; size: -; D: -; DNA: TGTGCCAGCTCACCAGCGAGCCTCTCTGGAAACACCATATATTTT; CDR3: CASSPASLSGNTIYF
J: TRBJ1-2; V: TRBV30; size: -; D: TRBD1; DNA: TGTGCCTGGAATTACAGGGGTATAGGGGGCTACACCTTC; CDR3: CAWNYRGIGGYTF